This TCR beta chain was retrieved from a study of blood T cell repertoires in COVID-19. The overall study: COVID-19 samples from acute and convalescent phases originated in the United States, Italy and Spain. In each case, the material was cDNA or gDNA derived from T cells, B-cell-depleted T cells, or PBMCs.

Per the original data handling: Amplified reference gene primers provided the basis for estimating nucleated cell counts. Sequenced by immunoSEQ multiplex PCR; TCRdb stores in-frame clones only, minus some. Clonal size and the V and J genes are those of that table, whereas D and trimming came from the DNA. The data show some 45,000 clones, with roughly 88% seen just once and about 2.4% held by the top ten. CDR3 length equals 15 residues. V was shortened by 0 bases and J by 6 bases, with 15 bases between the two germline ends. The germline V gene has CDR1 SGHRS and CDR2 YFSETQ. The material sequenced was peripheral blood. The receptor was isolated from a human donor in a cohort sampled during active COVID-19. J is TRBJ1-2 and V is TRBV5-1; tentatively, D is TRBD1 (6 bases). The CDR3 DNA is TGCGCCAGCAGCTTGGGACAGGAACGGTTGGATGGCTACACCTTC. It translates to CASSLGQERLDGYTF.